This T cell receptor (beta chain) was recovered during a study of cytomegalovirus exposure and HLA in healthy donors. Notes on the study in general: Per published reports, the classifier diagnosed cytomegalovirus status with high specificity and sensitivity.

Primers: 60 Vbeta forward and 13 Jbeta reverse. Some clones are missing from TCRdb's copy, which holds only in-frame ones; the method was immunoSEQ multiplex PCR. The data show some 100,000 clones, with roughly three quarters seen just once and approximately 3.6% held by the top ten. On this clone: Its target is not known.

This receptor was taken from a woman aged 45-60 years in good health and CMV-seropositive. Sequences were obtained from PBMCs.

The CDR3 sequence is CASSFGLAGDKGTDTQYF. The CDR3 nucleotides read TGTGCCAGCAGCTTTGGACTAGCGGGAGATAAGGGCACAGATACGCAGTATTTT. The V call is TRBV7-6, the J call TRBJ2-3; 13 nucleotides align to TRBD2. The CDR3 contains 18 residues. V dropped 3 bases and J dropped 1; count of bases not matched to a gene: 7. Germline CDR1 reads SGHVS; CDR2 reads FNYEAQ.